Listed here are 17 T cell receptor beta chains from one sample, sequenced in a study of T cell changes during pregnancy in multiple sclerosis (dated by TCRdb to between 2018 and 2021). Libraries came from the immunoSEQ multiplex PCR assay. TCRdb retrieved this table from immuneACCESS and kept in-frame rearrangements only. Not all clones are present; in checked studies, unresolved V genes account for under half, and no reason is known for the remainder. The sample data list approximately 92,000 clones, and about 92% of these were observed just once. Jointly, the top ten make up more than 1.5% of the sample. This sample comprised peripheral blood, obtained in the first trimester of pregnancy. The receptors derive from a female donor with multiple sclerosis, enrolled in a pregnancy study.

J is TRBJ1-3 and V is TRBV7-8; a weak D match, TRBD1 (5 bases). V lost 2 bases and J 0 bases, leaving 17 bases between the germline ends. Germline V gives CDR1 SGHVS, CDR2 FQNEAQ. The CDR3 extends over 18 amino acids. The CDR3, as DNA: TGTGCCAGCAGCTTAATAGCGGCAGGGTGGCCCTCTGGAAACACCATATATTTT. Translated: CASSLIAAGWPSGNTIYF.

J is TRBJ2-7 and V is TRBV4-1; 8 bases line up with TRBD1. The CDR3 sequence is 16 residues long. Germline V gene data show CDR1 as MGHRA and CDR2 as YSYEKL. V gave up 3 bases and J gave up 2 bases; unmatched junction bases: 9. For the CDR3, the DNA is TGCGCCAGCAGCCACCACGGGGAACAGGGGGCCTACGAGCAGTACTTC. Amino acid sequence: CASSHHGEQGAYEQYF.

The gene calls are TRBV5-1 and TRBJ2-3; TRBD2 matches at 7 bases. Germline V CDR1 and CDR2: SGHRS, YFSETQ. The CDR3 consists of 15 residues. V lost 6 bases and J lost 4; bases outside the gene matches: 11. CDR3 sequence: CASNIGLVGADTQYF. CDR3 in DNA: TGCGCCAGCAACATAGGACTAGTAGGTGCAGATACGCAGTATTTT.

CDR3 loop: CASSLGLQSPSTDTQYF. In DNA, the CDR3 is TGTGCCAGCAGTTTGGGACTCCAAAGCCCTAGCACAGATACGCAGTATTTT. The rearrangement links TRBV27 to TRBJ2-3, with TRBD2 as a possible D gene (6 bases). CDR1 MNHEY and CDR2 SMNVEV come from the germline V gene (reference sequence). The V end lost 3 bases, the J end lost 0 bases, and 16 bases lay between the germline ends. This CDR3 contains 17 residues.

The rearrangement joins TRBV18 to TRBJ2-7; 9 bases map to TRBD2. CDR1 and CDR2 from the germline V gene are KGHSH and LQKENI. After removal of 0 bases from V and 3 bases from J, the junction contained 0 bases not matched to a gene. The CDR3 runs to 14 residues. The CDR3 region has the DNA TGTGCCAGCTCACCACCACTAGCGGGCTACGAGCAGTACTTC. Its translation: CASSPPLAGYEQYF.

The chain is built from TRBV7-9 and TRBJ1-1, with TRBD1 matching 8 bases. Germline values: CDR1 SEHNR, CDR2 FQNEAQ (reference sequence). The ends lost 4 bases at V and 0 bases at J; junction bases unmatched: 4. The CDR3 contains 15 residues. CDR3 sequence (DNA): TGTGCCAGCAGCTCCACAGGGGGGGTGAACACTGAAGCTTTCTTT. This encodes CASSSTGGVNTEAFF.

This chain connects TRBV7-9 to TRBJ2-2; D remains ambiguous. V was cut by 4 bases and J by 0 bases, with 12 bases left in between. The CDR3 spans 16 residues. The germline gives CDR1 SEHNR, CDR2 FQNEAQ (reference sequence). CDR3 region: CASSSPLTPNTGELFF. The CDR3 DNA reads TGTGCCAGCAGCTCCCCGTTGACACCGAACACCGGGGAGCTGTTTTTT. Based on the CDR3 plus reference TRBV7-9 and TRBJ2-2, the full variable domain is DTGVSQNPRHKITKRGQNVTFRCDPISEHNRLYWYRQTLGQGPEFLTYFQNEAQLEKSRLLSDRFSAERPKGSFSTLEIQRTEQGDSAMYLCASSSPLTPNTGELFFGEGSRLTVL.

CDR3 sequence: CASRPSGGTGWKTGELFF. The CDR3, as DNA: TGTGCCAGCAGACCTTCTGGGGGGACAGGCTGGAAGACCGGGGAGCTGTTTTTT. The chain joins TRBV5-5 to TRBJ2-2, with 8 bases matching TRBD1. Germline assignment: CDR1 SGHKS and CDR2 YYEKEE (reference sequence). Trimming removed 5 bases from V and 5 bases from J; junction bases left unmatched: 17. CDR3 length: 18 residues. Combining the CDR3 with reference TRBV5-5 and TRBJ2-2 gives the whole variable domain DAGVTQSPTHLIKTRGQQVTLRCSPISGHKSVSWYQQVLGQGPQFIFQYYEKEERGRGNFPDRFSARQFPNYSSELNVNALLLGDSALYLCASRPSGGTGWKTGELFFGEGSRLTVL.

CDR3 sequence (DNA): TGTGCCAGCAGTGAAGCGGAGAGTGTAGGGGGTCAGCGCCCCGGGGAGCTGTTTTTT. Protein sequence: CASSEAESVGGQRPGELFF. The chain is built from TRBV6-1 and TRBJ2-2; maybe TRBD1 (6 bases). Trimming took off 0 bases at V and 6 bases at J, with 23 bases between the two ends. Germline V gives CDR1 MNHNS, CDR2 SASEGT. This CDR3 is built from 19 residues.

V usage is TRBV4-1 and J usage is TRBJ2-1, with D possibly TRBD1 on 7 matching bases. The germline V and J ends were trimmed by 2 bases and 4 bases, with 15 bases remaining between them. This CDR3 is built from 16 residues. Germline V gives CDR1 MGHRA, CDR2 YSYEKL. The CDR3 loop is CASSQQGEGGYNEQFF. CDR3 in DNA: TGCGCCAGCAGCCAACAGGGGGAAGGAGGGTACAATGAGCAGTTCTTC.

The chain is built from TRBV5-1 and TRBJ2-3; the match to TRBD2 covers 8 bases. Trimming removed 8 bases from V and 5 bases from J; junction bases left unmatched: 10. CDR3 length: 14 amino acids. Germline V gives CDR1 SGHRS, CDR2 YFSETQ. The CDR3 region is CASRREGTGDTQYF. DNA for the CDR3: TGCGCCAGTAGACGGGAGGGTACTGGAGATACGCAGTATTTT.

The chain has TRBV7-3 and TRBJ2-1; the match to TRBD2 covers 8 bases. The V gene end was trimmed by 5 bases and the J gene end by 8 bases; junction bases not matched to a gene: 11. The length of the CDR3 is 15 residues. Germline assignment: CDR1 SGHTA and CDR2 FQGTGA. The DNA for the CDR3 is TGTGCCAGCAGCCTCAAGAGCGGGAGATTGTATGAGCAGTTCTTC. Its translation is CASSLKSGRLYEQFF.

The chain is built from TRBV2 and TRBJ1-1, with TRBD1 as a possible D gene (5 bases). V lost 4 bases and J lost 1, with 7 bases in between. The CDR3 has 13 residues. Germline-derived CDR1 and CDR2 are SNHLY and FYNNEI. CDR3 bases: TGTGCCAGCAGTGTGGGGGGGAACACTGAAGCTTTCTTT. Translating gives CASSVGGNTEAFF. Together with reference TRBV2 and TRBJ1-1, the CDR3 gives the full variable domain: EPEVTQTPSHQVTQMGQEVILRCVPISNHLYFYWYRQILGQKVEFLVSFYNNEISEKSEIFDDQFSVERPDGSNFTLKIRSTKLEDSAMYFCASSVGGNTEAFFGQGTRLTVV.

The rearrangement joins TRBV4-1 to TRBJ1-3; D not certain. The CDR3 spans 12 residues. The V and J ends lost 4 bases and 4 bases respectively, with 5 bases between them. The germline gives CDR1 MGHRA, CDR2 YSYEKL. CDR3 region: CASSLSGNTIYF. The DNA of the CDR3 is TGCGCCAGCAGCCTATCCGGAAACACCATATATTTT.

This chain links TRBV27 with TRBJ2-1, with D possibly being TRBD1 (7 bases). With 2 bases removed from V and 3 bases from J, the gap between germline ends came to 14 bases. CDR3 length equals 16 residues. Germline values: CDR1 MNHEY, CDR2 SMNVEV (reference sequence). In DNA, the CDR3 is TGTGCCAGCAGTTTAAAAAGGCAGGGGGGCTACAATGAGCAGTTCTTC. Protein: CASSLKRQGGYNEQFF.

The chain employs TRBV19 and TRBJ1-1; the D gene is possibly TRBD1 (6 bases). Trimming took 4 bases from V and 1 from J, leaving 10 bases between them. This CDR3 region has 14 residues. The germline gives CDR1 LNHDA, CDR2 SQIVND (reference sequence). The CDR3 DNA is TGTGCCAGTAGTAGGGGCAGGGGGAACACTGAAGCTTTCTTT. It yields the protein CASSRGRGNTEAFF.

The chain combines TRBV19 with TRBJ1-5, with D perhaps TRBD1 (6 bases). Trimming removed 8 bases from V and 3 bases from J, with 17 bases in between. Germline CDR1 is LNHDA and CDR2 is SQIVND (reference sequence). The CDR3 runs to 15 residues. Here the CDR3 reads CASLHRVGANQPQHF. In DNA, the CDR3 is TGTGCCAGTCTTCACAGGGTAGGGGCCAATCAGCCCCAGCATTTT.